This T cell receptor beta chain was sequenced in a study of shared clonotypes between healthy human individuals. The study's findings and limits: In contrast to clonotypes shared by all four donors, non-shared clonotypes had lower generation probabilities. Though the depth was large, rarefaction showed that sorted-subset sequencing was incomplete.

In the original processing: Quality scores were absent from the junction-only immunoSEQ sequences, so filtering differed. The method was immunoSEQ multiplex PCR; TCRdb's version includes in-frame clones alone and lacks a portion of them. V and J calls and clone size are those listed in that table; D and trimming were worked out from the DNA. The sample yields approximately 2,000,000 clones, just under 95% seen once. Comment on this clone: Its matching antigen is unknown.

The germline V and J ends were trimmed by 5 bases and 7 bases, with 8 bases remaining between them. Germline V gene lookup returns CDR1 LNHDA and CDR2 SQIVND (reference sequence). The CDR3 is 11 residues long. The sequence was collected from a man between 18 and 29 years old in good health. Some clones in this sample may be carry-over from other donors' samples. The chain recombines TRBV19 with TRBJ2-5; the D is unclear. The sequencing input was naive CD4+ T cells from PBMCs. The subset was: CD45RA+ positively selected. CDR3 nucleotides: TGTGCCAGTAGTCTCCACGGGACCCAGTACTTC. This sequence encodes CASSLHGTQYF. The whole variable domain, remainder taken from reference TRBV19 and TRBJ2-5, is DGGITQSPKYLFRKEGQNVTLSCEQNLNHDAMYWYRQDPGQGLRLIYYSQIVNDFQKGDIAEGYSVSREKKESFPLTVTSAQKNPTAFYLCASSLHGTQYFGPGTRLLVL.